The 30 T cell receptor beta chains below come from one sample, sequenced in a study of T-cell reconstitution after alpha-beta-depleted transplantation in children. Unique molecular identifiers tagged the TCRbeta library. MiXCR, run by TCRdb on the PCR reads, gives a single entry per CDR3 protein. The table records hundreds of thousands of distinct CDR3 sequences, approximately 15% of them present only once. This material consisted of PBMCs, mostly from graft donor cells, taken 360 days after TCRalphabeta/CD19-depleted stem cell transplant. These receptors were obtained from a male patient aged 10 to 17 who had a stem cell transplant for acute lymphoblastic leukemia, so the T cells may come from the graft donor.

This clonotype was seen a few times. This chain links TRBV7-9 with TRBJ1-5; possibly TRBD1 for D (5 bases). The CDR3 extends over 14 amino acids. The germline CDR1 and CDR2 sequences are SEHNR and FQNEAQ (reference sequence). V shed 5 bases and J shed 3 bases, with 11 bases lying between them. CDR3 region: CASSPRQTNQPQHF. DNA for the CDR3: TGTGCCAGCAGCCCTAGACAGACCAATCAGCCCCAGCATTTT.

The J gene is TRBJ2-7, the V gene TRBV9; 11 bases align to TRBD1. The CDR3 is 14 residues long. After removal of 0 bases from V and 6 bases from J, the junction contained 2 bases not matched to a gene. Germline loops: CDR1 SGDLS, CDR2 YYNGEE. The CDR3 spells CASSVVGQGAEQYF. The CDR3 DNA reads as TGTGCCAGCAGCGTAGTAGGACAGGGGGCCGAGCAGTACTTC.

The chain has TRBV20-1 and TRBJ2-7; 10 bases align to TRBD2. V lost 4 bases and J lost 4; bases outside the gene matches: 19. Germline V gene data show CDR1 as DFQATT and CDR2 as SNEGSKA (reference sequence). This CDR3 has 18 residues. This CDR3 is CSAKGSGRASRGKYEQYF. The CDR3 region has the DNA TGCAGTGCTAAGGGCAGCGGGAGGGCCTCTCGTGGAAAGTACGAGCAGTACTTC.

This clonotype was seen ten or more times. The chain recombines TRBV29-1 with TRBJ1-6; unclear D gene. Germline V gene data show CDR1 as SQVTM and CDR2 as ANQGSEA. This CDR3 comprises 14 residues. V dropped 4 bases and J dropped 5 bases, with 12 bases sitting between them. The CDR3, as DNA: TGCAGCGTTGGAGAGGGTTCCAATAATTCACCCCTCCACTTT. Residues: CSVGEGSNNSPLHF.

The chain combines TRBV10-3 with TRBJ2-1; 16 positions agree with TRBD2. Trimming removed 4 bases from V and 3 bases from J; junction bases left unmatched: 9. The CDR3 extends over 19 amino acids. Germline-derived CDR1 and CDR2 are ENHRY and SYGVKD. CDR3 nucleotide sequence: TGTGCCATCAGTGGGTTAGGGACTAGCGGGAGGGCCAGCTACAATGAGCAGTTCTTC. This sequence encodes CAISGLGTSGRASYNEQFF.

This sequence joins TRBV20-1 and TRBJ2-1; 9 positions agree with TRBD1. The V gene end was trimmed by 6 bases and the J gene end by 8 bases; junction bases not matched to a gene: 8. This CDR3 has 13 amino acids. Germline CDR1 DFQATT, CDR2 SNEGSKA (reference sequence). In nucleotides, the CDR3 is TGCAGTGCGATAAGACAGGGGGTGGATGAGCAGTTCTTC. It specifies CSAIRQGVDEQFF.

This clonotype has more than one count but fewer than ten. This chain uses TRBV7-9 with TRBJ2-5; a weak D match, TRBD2 (6 bases). This CDR3 comprises 16 residues. V dropped 5 bases and J dropped 1 base, with 17 bases sitting between them. Germline lookup yields CDR1 SEHNR and CDR2 FQNEAQ (reference sequence). The CDR3 nucleotides read TGTGCCAGCAGCCGGCGGGATAGCGGAATCCAAGAGACCCAGTACTTC. Protein product: CASSRRDSGIQETQYF.

This chain uses TRBV5-1 with TRBJ2-1; D not resolved. Germline lookup yields CDR1 SGHRS and CDR2 YFSETQ. The CDR3 has 15 residues. V lost 4 bases and J 8 bases, leaving 19 bases between the germline ends. DNA of the CDR3: TGCGCCAGCAGCCCAAACCCGAGTGGTTTCTATGAGCAGTTCTTC. Residues: CASSPNPSGFYEQFF.

This clonotype was observed at least ten times. This chain connects TRBV6-5 to TRBJ2-3; TRBD2 matches at 9 bases. Germline loops: CDR1 MNHEY, CDR2 SVGAGI. This CDR3 has 14 residues. V was clipped by 4 bases and J by 5 bases; unmatched bases: 4. DNA of the CDR3: TGTGCCAGCAGTTTAGCGGGGGTGGGAGATACGCAGTATTTT. The encoded protein is CASSLAGVGDTQYF.

In this sample, this clonotype turned up a few times. This chain connects TRBV10-3 to TRBJ2-2; D call uncertain. V was trimmed by 3 bases and J by 6 bases, leaving 8 bases between them. The CDR3 contains 13 residues. The germline CDR1 and CDR2 sequences are ENHRY and SYGVKD. CDR3 nucleotide sequence: TGTGCCATCAGTGACTCGCGTCCCGGGGAGCTGTTTTTT. The encoded protein is CAISDSRPGELFF.

The V gene is TRBV15, the J gene TRBJ2-1, with 12 bases lining up with TRBD2. There are 21 residues in the CDR3. From germline, CDR1 is LNHNV and CDR2 YYDKDF (reference sequence). V lost 0 bases, J lost 3 bases, and 15 bases stayed unmatched. CDR3 DNA: TGTGCCACCAGCAGAGATCTCCGCTGGAGACTAGCGGGAGAGAGCTACAATGAGCAGTTCTTC. Encoded protein: CATSRDLRWRLAGESYNEQFF.

The genes are TRBV3-1 and TRBJ2-5; 7 nucleotides match TRBD1. The CDR3 length is 16 residues. V lost 4 bases, J lost 4 bases, and 12 bases stayed unmatched. From germline, CDR1 is LGHDT and CDR2 YNNKEL (reference sequence). CDR3 in amino acids: CASSRWETGSRETQYF. CDR3 nucleotide sequence: TGTGCCAGCAGCCGTTGGGAGACAGGGTCAAGAGAGACCCAGTACTTC.

The chain couples TRBV5-1 to TRBJ1-2; 7 bases are a match to TRBD1. V lost 3 bases, J lost 5 bases, and 10 bases stayed unmatched. This CDR3 comprises 15 residues. Germline lookup yields CDR1 SGHRS and CDR2 YFSETQ. Here the CDR3 DNA reads TGCGCCAGCAGCTCGGGGGGAGGACAGGTTTATGGCTACACCTTC. It is translated as CASSSGGGQVYGYTF.

The gene calls are TRBV5-4 and TRBJ2-5; 10 bases fit TRBD1. The CDR3 has 16 residues. CDR1 and CDR2 from the germline V gene are SGHNT and YYREEE (reference sequence). The junction had 7 bases not matched to a gene; V was cut back by 0 bases and J by 5 bases. CDR3 amino acids: CASSLVRTGGEETQYF. DNA for the CDR3: TGTGCCAGCAGCTTGGTGAGGACAGGGGGAGAGGAGACCCAGTACTTC. Based on the CDR3 plus reference TRBV5-4 and TRBJ2-5, the full variable domain is ETGVTQSPTHLIKTRGQQVTLRCSSQSGHNTVSWYQQALGQGPQFIFQYYREEENGRGNFPPRFSGLQFPNYSSELNVNALELDDSALYLCASSLVRTGGEETQYFGPGTRLLVL.

The chain joins TRBV12-3 or TRBV12-4 to TRBJ2-7; 9 bases line up with TRBD1. The V and J ends lost 7 bases and 5 bases, in that order; junction bases with no gene match: 12. This CDR3 contains 15 residues. The CDR3 loop reads CASNPTGTGFDEQYF. The CDR3 DNA follows: TGTGCCAGCAATCCGACCGGGACAGGGTTCGACGAGCAGTACTTC.

This clonotype was counted only a few times. The V gene is TRBV5-1, the J gene TRBJ1-1, with TRBD1 identical over 7 bases. The J segment lost 0 bases and the V segment lost 4 bases, leaving 0 bases of the junction unmatched. CDR1 SGHRS and CDR2 YFSETQ come from the germline V gene. The CDR3 has 13 residues. CDR3 DNA: TGCGCCAGCAGCGGACAGGTGAACACTGAAGCTTTCTTT. Protein product: CASSGQVNTEAFF.

This clonotype was counted a few times. The J gene is TRBJ2-1, the V gene TRBV24-1; 8 bases are a match to TRBD2. Unmatched junction bases numbered 1, after V lost 5 bases and J lost 2 bases. The CDR3 spans 14 residues. The germline V gene has CDR1 KGHDR and CDR2 SFDVKD. The chain's CDR3 is CATSAGRAYNEQFF. The CDR3 coding sequence is TGTGCCACCAGTGCCGGGAGGGCCTACAATGAGCAGTTCTTC.

The chain carries TRBV6-1 and TRBJ1-5; D is unclear. CDR1 is MNHNS and CDR2 is SASEGT in the germline V gene. V was shortened by 4 bases and J by 4 bases, with 8 bases between the two germline ends. CDR3 length: 13 amino acids. CDR3 residues: CASSGQQNQPQHF. In DNA, the CDR3 is TGTGCCAGCAGTGGTCAGCAGAATCAGCCCCAGCATTTT.

This clonotype showed up many times. The V call is TRBV7-3, the J call TRBJ2-1, with 8 bases identical to TRBD2. Unmatched junction bases numbered 3, after V lost 3 bases and J lost 2 bases. This CDR3 is 15 amino acids long. Germline CDR1 SGHTA, CDR2 FQGTGA. The CDR3 coding sequence is TGTGCCAGCAGCTTTACTAGCGGACCCTACAATGAGCAGTTCTTC. Translating gives CASSFTSGPYNEQFF.

This clonotype was counted between two and nine times. This chain connects TRBV29-1 to TRBJ2-6, with D possibly matching TRBD1 (6 bases). The CDR3 runs to 15 residues. The V and J ends lost 6 bases and 0 bases respectively, with 12 bases between them. Germline-derived CDR1 and CDR2 are SQVTM and ANQGSEA. CDR3 DNA: TGCAGCGTACTACAGGGTTCCTCTGGGGCCAACGTCCTGACTTTC. Translation gives CSVLQGSSGANVLTF.

The V gene is TRBV4-2, the J gene TRBJ2-1; D gene uncertain. Trimming left V 2 bases short and J 3 bases short, with 14 bases between. This CDR3 has 16 amino acids. Germline CDR1 reads LGHNA; CDR2 reads YNFKEQ. The CDR3 DNA follows: TGTGCCAGCAGCCAAACTGGCCAGGCCCACTACAATGAGCAGTTCTTC. It translates to CASSQTGQAHYNEQFF.

This clonotype was seen repeatedly, ten times or more. The chain joins TRBV5-1 to TRBJ2-7; 7 bases line up with TRBD1. CDR1 and CDR2 from the germline V gene are SGHRS and YFSETQ. Trimming at V came to 0 bases and at J to 1 base, leaving 7 bases not matched to a gene. This CDR3 has 16 amino acids. As DNA, the CDR3 is TGCGCCAGCAGCTTGGCAGGGACAGTTCCTTCCTACGAGCAGTACTTC. This sequence encodes CASSLAGTVPSYEQYF.

This chain links TRBV15 with TRBJ1-2; D remains unclear. V dropped 0 bases and J dropped 2 bases, with 4 bases sitting between them. Germline CDR1 and CDR2: LNHNV and YYDKDF (reference sequence). The CDR3 is 13 amino acids. CDR3 loop: CATSRDRNYGYTF. CDR3 coding DNA: TGTGCCACCAGCAGAGACAGAAACTATGGCTACACCTTC.

The chain employs TRBV20-1 and TRBJ2-2; maybe TRBD1 (6 bases). This CDR3 has 17 residues. Germline CDR1 is DFQATT and CDR2 is SNEGSKA (reference sequence). With 3 bases removed from V and 2 bases from J, the gap between germline ends came to 19 bases. CDR3 loop: CSARGTTRKRNTGELFF. CDR3 in DNA: TGCAGTGCTAGGGGGACAACTAGAAAACGCAACACCGGGGAGCTGTTTTTT.

CDR3 sequence reads: CATSRDEGIYNEQFF. The CDR3 bases are TGTGCCACCAGCAGAGATGAGGGGATCTACAATGAGCAGTTCTTC. The chain couples TRBV15 to TRBJ2-1; D tentatively fits TRBD1 or TRBD2 (5 bases each). This CDR3 region has 15 residues. V was clipped by 0 bases and J by 3 bases, with 9 bases between them. The germline V gene has CDR1 LNHNV and CDR2 YYDKDF (reference sequence). Full variable domain (remainder filled in from reference TRBV15 and TRBJ2-1): DAMVIQNPRYQVTQFGKPVTLSCSQTLNHNVMYWYQQKSSQAPKLLFHYYDKDFNNEADTPDNFQSRRPNTSFCFLDIRSPGLGDTAMYLCATSRDEGIYNEQFFGPGTRLTVL.

This clonotype appeared a single time. The chain uses TRBV20-1 and TRBJ2-3; D is tentatively TRBD1 or TRBD2 (6 bases each). The germline gives CDR1 DFQATT, CDR2 SNEGSKA (reference sequence). The V end was cut by 3 bases, the J end by 0 bases, with 16 bases between. This CDR3 is 16 amino acids long. CDR3 nucleotide sequence: TGCAGTGCTAGTGGCCTCGGGGGCCCTAGCACAGATACGCAGTATTTT. This sequence encodes CSASGLGGPSTDTQYF.

The chain uses TRBV3-1 and TRBJ2-1; 8 bases fit TRBD2. Germline lookup yields CDR1 LGHDT and CDR2 YNNKEL (reference sequence). The CDR3 extends over 16 amino acids. J gave up 9 bases and V 4 bases, and 14 bases lay outside the gene matches. CDR3 amino acids: CASSPDGGSGSTEQFF. CDR3 coding DNA: TGTGCCAGCAGCCCGGACGGGGGGAGCGGGAGCACTGAGCAGTTCTTC.

This clonotype has ten or more counts. The chain links TRBV2 to TRBJ2-2; D possibly uses TRBD1 or TRBD2 (5 bases each). The CDR3 has 14 residues. Germline V gives CDR1 SNHLY, CDR2 FYNNEI. V was trimmed by 3 bases and J by 3 bases, leaving 8 bases between them. CDR3 sequence reads: CASSDGTYTGELFF. CDR3 nucleotides: TGTGCCAGCAGTGACGGGACCTACACCGGGGAGCTGTTTTTT.

At least ten counts were recorded for this clonotype. The J gene is TRBJ2-7, the V gene TRBV27; 7 bases are a match to TRBD2. The V and J ends lost 0 bases and 2 bases, in that order; junction bases with no gene match: 4. The germline V gene encodes CDR1 MNHEY and CDR2 SMNVEV (reference sequence). This CDR3 contains 15 residues. The CDR3 DNA follows: TGTGCCAGCAGTTTATCCGGGACTACCCCCTACGAGCAGTACTTC. Protein sequence: CASSLSGTTPYEQYF.

This chain connects TRBV5-1 to TRBJ2-1, with D maybe TRBD2 (5 bases). The CDR3 spans 14 residues. Germline V lookup: CDR1 SGHRS, CDR2 YFSETQ. The ends were cut back, 5 bases at V and 0 bases at J, with 9 bases in the middle. CDR3 sequence (DNA): TGCGCCAGCAGATCGGGATACTCCTACAATGAGCAGTTCTTC. It yields the protein CASRSGYSYNEQFF.